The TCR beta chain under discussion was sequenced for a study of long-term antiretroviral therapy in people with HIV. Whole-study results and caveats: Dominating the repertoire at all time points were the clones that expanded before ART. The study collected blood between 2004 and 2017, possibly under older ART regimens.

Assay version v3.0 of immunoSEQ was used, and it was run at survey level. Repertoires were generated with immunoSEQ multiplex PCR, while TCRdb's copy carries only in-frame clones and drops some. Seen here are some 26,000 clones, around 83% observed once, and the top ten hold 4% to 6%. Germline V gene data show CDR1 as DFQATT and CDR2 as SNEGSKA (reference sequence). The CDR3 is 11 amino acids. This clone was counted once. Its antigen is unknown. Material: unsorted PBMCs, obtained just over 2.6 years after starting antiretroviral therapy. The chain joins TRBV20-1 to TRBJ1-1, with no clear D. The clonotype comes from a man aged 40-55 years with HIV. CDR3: CSERGGTEAFF. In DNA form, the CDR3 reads TGCAGCGAGCGGGGTGGCACTGAAGCTTTCTTT.